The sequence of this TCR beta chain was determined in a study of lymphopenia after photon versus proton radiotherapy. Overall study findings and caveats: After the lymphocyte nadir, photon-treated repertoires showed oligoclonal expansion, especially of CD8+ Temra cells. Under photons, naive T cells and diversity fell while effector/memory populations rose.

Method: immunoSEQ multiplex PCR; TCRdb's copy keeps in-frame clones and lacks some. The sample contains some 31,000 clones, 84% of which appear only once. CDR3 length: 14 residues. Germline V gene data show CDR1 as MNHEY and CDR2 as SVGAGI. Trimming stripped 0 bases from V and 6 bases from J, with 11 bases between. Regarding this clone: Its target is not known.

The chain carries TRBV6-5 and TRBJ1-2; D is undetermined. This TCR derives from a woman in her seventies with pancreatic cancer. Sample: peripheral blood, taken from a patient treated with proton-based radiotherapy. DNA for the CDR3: TGTGCCAGCAGTTACTCGAGTACGGGAAATGGCTACACCTTC. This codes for CASSYSSTGNGYTF.